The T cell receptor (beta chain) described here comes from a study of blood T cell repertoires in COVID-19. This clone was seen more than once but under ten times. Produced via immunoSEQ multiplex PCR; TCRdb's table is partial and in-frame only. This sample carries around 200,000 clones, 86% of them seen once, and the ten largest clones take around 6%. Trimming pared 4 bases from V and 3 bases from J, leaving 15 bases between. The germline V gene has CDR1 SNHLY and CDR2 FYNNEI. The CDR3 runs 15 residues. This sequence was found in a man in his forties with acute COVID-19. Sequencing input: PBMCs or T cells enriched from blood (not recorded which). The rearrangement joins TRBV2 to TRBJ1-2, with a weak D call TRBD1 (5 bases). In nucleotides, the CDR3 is TGTGCCAGCAGTGGGGGAGGGACGACCGACTATGGCTACACCTTC. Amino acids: CASSGGGTTDYGYTF. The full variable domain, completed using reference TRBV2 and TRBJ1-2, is EPEVTQTPSHQVTQMGQEVILRCVPISNHLYFYWYRQILGQKVEFLVSFYNNEISEKSEIFDDQFSVERPDGSNFTLKIRSTKLEDSAMYFCASSGGGTTDYGYTFGSGTRLTVV.